A single TCR beta chain is shown here with its context. The antigen is undetermined. The data derive from a study of CD4+ T cells in melanoma. Germline-derived CDR1 and CDR2 are MDHEN and SYDVKM. The CDR3 covers 12 residues. Trimming cost V 5 bases and J 11 bases; bases outside gene matches: 7. Study results and limitations: Neoantigen-specific CD4+ T cells in melanoma reportedly had diverse differentiation states. A reported correlation linked neoantigen-specific CD4+ T cells to CD8+, macrophage and B cell function.

TCRdb's table, derived via immunoSEQ multiplex PCR, lists solely in-frame clones and lacks some. This table has 90,000 to 130,000 clones, around 92% appearing once. V usage is TRBV28 and J usage is TRBJ2-7, with 9 bases lining up with TRBD1. The sample consisted of peripheral blood. This clonotype originated in a human donor with melanoma. CDR3 nucleotides: TGTGCCAGCAGTCCACCGTGGACAGGGGAGTACTTC. It translates to CASSPPWTGEYF.